This entry concerns a single T cell receptor beta chain. In the original workflow: Reference gene primers were amplified, and this amplification served to estimate nucleated cell counts. The table came from immunoSEQ multiplex PCR; TCRdb's copy has only in-frame clones and leaves some out. The D gene and trimming were derived from the DNA, and the V and J assignments and clone size from that table. Found here are 130,000 to 150,000 clones, less than 90% of them singletons; the top ten hold around two fifths. The sample belongs to a study of blood T cell repertoires in COVID-19. Overall study: Researchers got acute and convalescent COVID-19 samples from the United States, Italy and Spain. PBMCs, B-cell-depleted T cells, or T cells provided the cDNA or gDNA that made up the material.

V was clipped by 1 base and J by 6 bases, with 7 bases between them. CDR1 and CDR2 (germline): SGHDN, FVKESK. The CDR3 length is 12 residues. Sequenced sample: peripheral blood. This sequence originates from a human donor in a cohort sampled during active COVID-19. The chain joins TRBV14 to TRBJ2-7; D may be TRBD1 (5 bases). CDR3 in DNA: TGTGCCAGCAGCCAAGTTAGGGGCGAGCAGTACTTC. The encoded protein is CASSQVRGEQYF.